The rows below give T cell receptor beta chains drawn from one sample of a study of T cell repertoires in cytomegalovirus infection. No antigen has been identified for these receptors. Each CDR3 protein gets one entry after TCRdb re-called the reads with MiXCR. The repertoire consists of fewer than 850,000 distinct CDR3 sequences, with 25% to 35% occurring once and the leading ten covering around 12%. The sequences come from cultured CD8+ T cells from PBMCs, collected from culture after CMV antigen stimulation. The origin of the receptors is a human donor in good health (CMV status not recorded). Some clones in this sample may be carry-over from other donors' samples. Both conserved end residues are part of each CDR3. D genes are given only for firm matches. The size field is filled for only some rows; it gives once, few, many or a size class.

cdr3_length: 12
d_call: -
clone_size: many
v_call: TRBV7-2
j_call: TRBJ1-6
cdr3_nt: TGTGCCAGCAGCCGGATCATTGGCACCCTCCACTTT
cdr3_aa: CASSRIIGTLHF

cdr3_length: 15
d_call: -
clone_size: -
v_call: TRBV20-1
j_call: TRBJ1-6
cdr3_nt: TGCAGTGCTACCGGGCCTAGCTCCTATAATTCACCCCTCCACTTT
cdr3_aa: CSATGPSSYNSPLHF

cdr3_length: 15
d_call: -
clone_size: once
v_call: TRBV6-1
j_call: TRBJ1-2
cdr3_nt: TGTGCCAGCAGTGAATCATTTCACCCGAACTATGGCTACACCTTC
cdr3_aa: CASSESFHPNYGYTF

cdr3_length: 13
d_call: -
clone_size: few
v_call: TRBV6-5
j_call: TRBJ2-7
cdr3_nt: TGTGCCAGCAGTTACTCGCAGACCTACGAGCAGTACTTC
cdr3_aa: CASSYSQTYEQYF

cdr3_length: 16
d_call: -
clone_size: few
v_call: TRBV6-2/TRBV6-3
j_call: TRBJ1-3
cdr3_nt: TGTGCCAGCAGCGAATTGACGGATGTCGCTGGAAACACCATATATTTT
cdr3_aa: CASSELTDVAGNTIYF

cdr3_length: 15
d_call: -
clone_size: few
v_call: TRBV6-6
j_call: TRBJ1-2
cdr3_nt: TGTGCCAGCAGTTACAGTCCTGGCGCAGGCTATGGCTACACCTTC
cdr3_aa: CASSYSPGAGYGYTF

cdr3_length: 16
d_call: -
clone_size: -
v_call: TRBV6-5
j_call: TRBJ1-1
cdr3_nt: TGTGCCAGCAGTTACTCCGGGACTCCGGGGTACACTGAAGCTTTCTTT
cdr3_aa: CASSYSGTPGYTEAFF

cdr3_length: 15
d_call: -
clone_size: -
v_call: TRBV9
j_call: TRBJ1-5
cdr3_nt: TGTGCCAGCACTAGGGGGAAGGACCCCAATCAGCCCCAGCATTTT
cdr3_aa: CASTRGKDPNQPQHF

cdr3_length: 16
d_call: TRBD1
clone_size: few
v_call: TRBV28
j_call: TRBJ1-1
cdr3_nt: TGTGCCAGCAGTTTAAGACAGGGCTTCTTGCACACTGAAGCTTTCTTT
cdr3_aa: CASSLRQGFLHTEAFF

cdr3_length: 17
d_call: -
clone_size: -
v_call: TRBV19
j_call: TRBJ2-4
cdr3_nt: TGTGCCAGTAGTATAGTTGTGGGGGGGCCCGCCAAAAACATTCAGTACTTC
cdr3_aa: CASSIVVGGPAKNIQYF

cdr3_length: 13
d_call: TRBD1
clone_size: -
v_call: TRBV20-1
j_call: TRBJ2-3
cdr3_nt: TGCAGTGCCAGGGGGCTTGACACAGATACGCAGTATTTT
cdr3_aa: CSARGLDTDTQYF

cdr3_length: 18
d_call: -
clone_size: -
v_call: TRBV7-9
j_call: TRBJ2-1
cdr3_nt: TGTGCCAGCAGCTTAGAAGGAGCTGGGGGGCATACCTACAATGAGCAGTTCTTC
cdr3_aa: CASSLEGAGGHTYNEQFF

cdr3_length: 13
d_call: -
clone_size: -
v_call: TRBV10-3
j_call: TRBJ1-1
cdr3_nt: TGTGCCATCAGTGAGAGGGTGAACACTGAAGCTTTCTTT
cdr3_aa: CAISERVNTEAFF

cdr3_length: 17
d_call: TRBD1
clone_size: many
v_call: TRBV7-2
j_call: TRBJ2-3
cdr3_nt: TGTGCCAGCAGCTTAGAAGGGACAGGGGTAGGCACAGATACGCAGTATTTT
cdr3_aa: CASSLEGTGVGTDTQYF

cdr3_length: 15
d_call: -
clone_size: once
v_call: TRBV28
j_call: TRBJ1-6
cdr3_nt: TGTGCCAGCAGTTTTCACCAGGGCTCTAATTCACCCCTCCACTTT
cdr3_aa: CASSFHQGSNSPLHF

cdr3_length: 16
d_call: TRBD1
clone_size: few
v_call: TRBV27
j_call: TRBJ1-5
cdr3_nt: TGTGCCAGCAGACAAACAGGGGCGCCGGGCGGGCAGCCCCAGCATTTT
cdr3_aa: CASRQTGAPGGQPQHF

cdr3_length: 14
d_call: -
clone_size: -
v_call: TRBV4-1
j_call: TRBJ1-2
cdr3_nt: TGCGCCAGCAGCCAAGTGGGGGCGGGTGGAGGCTACACCTTC
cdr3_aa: CASSQVGAGGGYTF